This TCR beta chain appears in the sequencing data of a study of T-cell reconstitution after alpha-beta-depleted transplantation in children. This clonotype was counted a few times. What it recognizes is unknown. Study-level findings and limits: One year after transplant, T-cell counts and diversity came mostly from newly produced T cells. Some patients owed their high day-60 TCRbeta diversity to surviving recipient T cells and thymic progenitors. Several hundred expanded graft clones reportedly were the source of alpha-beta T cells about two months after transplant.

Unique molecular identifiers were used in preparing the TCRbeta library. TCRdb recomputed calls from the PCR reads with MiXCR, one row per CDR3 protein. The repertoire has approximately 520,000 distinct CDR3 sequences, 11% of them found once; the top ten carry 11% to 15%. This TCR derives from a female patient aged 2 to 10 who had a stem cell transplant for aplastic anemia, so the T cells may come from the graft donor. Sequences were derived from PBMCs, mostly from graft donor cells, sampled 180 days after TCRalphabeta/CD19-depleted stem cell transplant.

The CDR3 coding sequence is TGCAGTGCTAGATCCGGAGGGCAGCCCCAGCATTTT. It is translated as CSARSGGQPQHF. The V and J genes are TRBV20-1 and TRBJ1-5; the D is unclear. Per germline, CDR1 DFQATT and CDR2 SNEGSKA (reference sequence). The CDR3 totals 12 residues. V lost 2 bases, J lost 7 bases, and 9 bases lay in between.